The 10 T cell receptor beta chains given below trace back to one sample, sequenced in a study of CD8 T cells in Susac syndrome. RNA in amounts of roughly 0.5 to 1 ug was reverse transcribed with random hexamers. TCRdb processed the immunoSEQ multiplex PCR reads anew with MiXCR; each CDR3 protein has one entry. This sample has approximately 180,000 distinct CDR3 sequences, with 90% to 97% found just once. The sample comprised CD4+ T cells from PBMCs. Receptor source: a human donor with multiple sclerosis.

The genes are TRBV7-6 and TRBJ2-3, with no clear D. V was trimmed by 2 bases and J by 5 bases, leaving 5 bases between them. Germline assignment: CDR1 SGHVS and CDR2 FNYEAQ. The CDR3 covers 12 residues. Here the CDR3 DNA reads TGTGCCAGCAGCTTATCGGTAGATACGCAGTATTTT. Its protein is CASSLSVDTQYF.

This clonotype was observed a single time. This chain uses TRBV11-2 with TRBJ2-7; 9 bases fit TRBD1. V shed 6 bases, J shed 2 bases, and the junction held 14 bases outside the gene matches. The length of the CDR3 is 17 residues. Germline loops: CDR1 SGHAT, CDR2 FQNNGV. This CDR3 reads CASRDATTGTGTYEQYF. CDR3 in DNA: TGTGCCAGCAGGGACGCAACGACCGGGACAGGGACCTACGAGCAGTACTTC.

The genes are TRBV2 and TRBJ1-6, with D possibly TRBD1 on 5 matching bases. This CDR3 comprises 12 residues. V was clipped by 4 bases and J by 8 bases, with 6 bases between them. CDR1 SNHLY and CDR2 FYNNEI come from the germline V gene. The CDR3: CASSGGDSPLHF. Written as DNA, the CDR3 is TGTGCCAGCAGTGGGGGGGATTCACCCCTCCACTTT. The whole variable domain, remainder taken from reference TRBV2 and TRBJ1-6, is EPEVTQTPSHQVTQMGQEVILRCVPISNHLYFYWYRQILGQKVEFLVSFYNNEISEKSEIFDDQFSVERPDGSNFTLKIRSTKLEDSAMYFCASSGGDSPLHFGNGTRLTVT.

CDR3 region: CASSFRHNQPQHF. The CDR3 DNA sequence: TGTGCCAGCAGTTTCAGACACAATCAGCCCCAGCATTTT. The chain combines TRBV12-3 or TRBV12-4 with TRBJ1-5; D is ambiguous. This CDR3 contains 13 residues. V gave up 3 bases and J gave up 3 bases, with 6 bases separating them.

The count of this clonotype is one. The chain joins TRBV6-2 or TRBV6-3 to TRBJ2-7, with a tentative D call TRBD1 (6 bases). V was cut by 1 base and J by 4 bases, with 8 bases left in between. Germline CDR1 and CDR2: MNHEY and SVGEGT. The CDR3 is 13 amino acids. The CDR3 DNA reads TGTGCCAGCAGTTACTACAGGGAATACGAGCAGTACTTC. It is translated as CASSYYREYEQYF.

The V gene is TRBV4-2, the J gene TRBJ2-6; D gene ambiguous. V was trimmed by 2 bases and J by 0 bases, leaving 5 bases between them. This CDR3 contains 15 residues. Germline V gives CDR1 LGHNA, CDR2 YNFKEQ. Written as DNA, the CDR3 is TGTGCCAGCAGCCAATCGGTCTCTGGGGCCAACGTCCTGACTTTC. It translates to CASSQSVSGANVLTF.

The chain has TRBV5-1 and TRBJ1-1, with D maybe TRBD1 (5 bases). This CDR3 spans 15 amino acids. The germline CDR1 and CDR2 sequences are SGHRS and YFSETQ. Trimming shortened V by 2 bases and J by 2 bases, and 13 bases separated the two germline ends. The CDR3 region has the DNA TGCGCCAGCAGCTTCCAGGGCGGGGTAAACACTGAAGCTTTCTTT. Protein: CASSFQGGVNTEAFF.

This sequence joins TRBV20-1 and TRBJ1-1; 8 nucleotides match TRBD1. This CDR3 is built from 12 residues. Trimming took 0 bases from V and 7 from J; bases not matched to a gene: 1. Germline CDR1 is DFQATT and CDR2 is SNEGSKA (reference sequence). CDR3 DNA sequence: TGCAGTGCTAGAGAGGGACAGGTTGAAGCTTTCTTT. Residues: CSAREGQVEAFF.

The CDR3 nucleotides read TGTGCCAGCAGCTCATGGCGCAGGGGAGAAGAGACCCAGTACTTC. Translating it yields CASSSWRRGEETQYF. The rearrangement joins TRBV5-4 to TRBJ2-5; tentatively, D is TRBD1 (6 bases). Germline lookup yields CDR1 SGHNT and CDR2 YYREEE (reference sequence). V dropped 3 bases and J dropped 3 bases, with 15 bases sitting between them. The CDR3 length is 15 residues.

The genes are TRBV7-2 and TRBJ1-5; D may be TRBD1 (5 bases). The CDR3 extends over 15 amino acids. The ends were cut back, 1 base at V and 7 bases at J, with 14 bases in the middle. Germline CDR1 is SGHTA and CDR2 is FQGNSA. The CDR3, as DNA: TGTGCCAGCAGCTTAGAGGGGCTTGGCGGGCAGCCCCAGCATTTT. Its protein is CASSLEGLGGQPQHF.